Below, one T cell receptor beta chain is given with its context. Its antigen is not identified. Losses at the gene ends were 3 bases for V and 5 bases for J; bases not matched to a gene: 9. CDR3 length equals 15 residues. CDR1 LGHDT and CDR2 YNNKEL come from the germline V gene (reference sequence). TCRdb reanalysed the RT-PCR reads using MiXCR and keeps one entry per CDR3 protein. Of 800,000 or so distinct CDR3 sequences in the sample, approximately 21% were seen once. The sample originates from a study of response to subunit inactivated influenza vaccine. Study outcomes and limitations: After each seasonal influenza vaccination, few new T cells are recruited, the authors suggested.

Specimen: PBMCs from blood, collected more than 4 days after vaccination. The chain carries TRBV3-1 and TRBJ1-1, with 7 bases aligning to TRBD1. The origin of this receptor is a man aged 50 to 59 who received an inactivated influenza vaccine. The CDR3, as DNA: TGTGCCAGCAGCCAGACTGGGGGCAGGGGGACTGAAGCTTTCTTT. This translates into CASSQTGGRGTEAFF. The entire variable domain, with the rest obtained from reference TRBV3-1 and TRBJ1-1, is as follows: DTAVSQTPKYLVTQMGNDKSIKCEQNLGHDTMYWYKQDSKKFLKIMFSYNNKELIINETVPNRFSPKSPDKAHLNLHINSLELGDSAVYFCASSQTGGRGTEAFFGQGTRLTVV.